The 5 T cell receptor beta chains below were found in one sample sequenced in a study of T cell responses to AZD1222 COVID-19 vaccine. Here immunoSEQ multiplex PCR was the method, and the copy in TCRdb shows in-frame clones only, minus some. The sample consists of 100,000 to 120,000 clones, 88% of them appearing once. This sample comprised peripheral blood, obtained on day 0 of AZD1222 vaccination. These receptors all stem from an adult in good health.

The chain recombines TRBV6-5 with TRBJ1-5; D gene unclear. Deletions cut 5 bases from V and 3 bases from J, with 11 bases between. The CDR3 is made up of 14 amino acids. Germline assignment: CDR1 MNHEY and CDR2 SVGAGI. The chain's CDR3 is CASSIDGSNQPQHF. The CDR3 DNA reads as TGTGCCAGCAGTATAGACGGCTCCAATCAGCCCCAGCATTTT.

This clone was observed once. The chain recombines TRBV3-1 (or the pseudogene TRBV3-2) with TRBJ1-1, with 7 bases fitting TRBD1. CDR1 and CDR2 from the germline V gene are LGHDT and YNNKEL (reference sequence). After removal of 3 bases from V and 5 bases from J, the junction contained 3 bases not matched to a gene. The CDR3 sequence is 13 residues long. CDR3 bases: TGTGCCAGCAGCCAGCTACAGGGGACTGAAGCTTTCTTT. This translates into CASSQLQGTEAFF.

The chain recombines TRBV6-5 with TRBJ1-2, with 7 nucleotides matching TRBD1. Germline values: CDR1 MNHEY, CDR2 SVGAGI. V dropped 7 bases and J dropped 8; count of bases not matched to a gene: 10. The CDR3 is 13 amino acids. The CDR3 DNA reads as TGTGCCAGCACTGCCTTGGGACAGACCGGCTACACCTTC. It specifies CASTALGQTGYTF.

This chain joins TRBV4-1 and TRBJ1-2; D is unresolved. The CDR3 loop spans 14 amino acids. V was cut by 0 bases and J by 4 bases, with 9 bases left in between. In germline, CDR1 is MGHRA, CDR2 YSYEKL. The CDR3 reads CASSQDNVGYGYTF. The CDR3 DNA follows: TGCGCCAGCAGCCAAGATAACGTGGGCTATGGCTACACCTTC.

This clone was observed once. The chain combines TRBV6-2 or TRBV6-3 with TRBJ1-5; no firm D call. The germline V gene encodes CDR1 MNHEY and CDR2 SVGEGT. V gave up 2 bases and J gave up 3 bases, with 17 bases separating them. The CDR3 has 17 amino acids. The CDR3 loop is CASSYRVLNRHNQPQHF. The CDR3 DNA reads TGTGCCAGCAGTTACCGAGTTCTAAACAGACACAATCAGCCCCAGCATTTT.